In this sample, the clone carrying this TCR beta chain turned up a few times. The V and J ends lost 7 bases and 2 bases, in that order; junction bases with no gene match: 6. The CDR3 length is 14 residues. The data were obtained in a study of T-cell memory formation after mild COVID-19. Background on the study: The two donors had largely donor-specific TCR clusters.

TCR alpha and TCR beta cDNA libraries carrying sample barcodes and UMIs came from 5'RACE with constant-segment primers. One entry per CDR3 protein results from TCRdb running MiXCR on the 5' RACE reads. The table lists around 250,000 distinct CDR3 sequences, roughly a sixth of them singletons, with roughly a fifth in the top ten. The chain uses TRBV12-3 or TRBV12-4 and TRBJ2-3, with 7 bases matching TRBD2. Source material: PBMCs or a T cell subset sorted from them (not recorded which). The source is a man aged 18 to 30 who had mild COVID-19 (a few samples of this study predate the infection). Cell type and time point are not known. CDR3 sequence: CASNLRGITDTQYF. CDR3 bases: TGTGCCAGCAACTTGCGGGGGATCACAGATACGCAGTATTTT.